This T cell receptor beta chain was profiled in a study of CD8 T cells in ankylosing spondylitis (dated by TCRdb to 2016 to 2017). About the investigation overall: The study profiled T cell receptor beta repertoires in healthy donors and ankylosing spondylitis patients to find disease-linked TCR variants. The full study cohort was made up of roughly 25 ankylosing spondylitis patients and 108 healthy donors. Peripheral blood was sampled, and synovial fluid was additionally collected from ankylosing spondylitis patients.

General study outcomes and caveats: Some motif variants had previously been reported in the synovial fluid and blood of reactive arthritis patients, which suggests shared mechanisms of disease initiation. Significant enrichment of the disease-linked clones was reported in matched synovial fluid samples from ankylosing spondylitis patients. Blood from ankylosing spondylitis patients appeared to be characterized by a TCR beta motif composed of eight or nine highly homologous amino acid variants. A CD8+ phenotype was shown by the disease-linked clones, which were found at relatively low frequencies in peripheral blood.

CDR3 length: 14 amino acids, cysteine to phenylalanine. Solely the CDR3 DNA is kept, with 42 bases framed from the first base. From a lookup of the germline V gene (reference sequence), CDR1 and CDR2 are SEHNR and FQNEAQ. V has 5 bases trimmed and J has 10 bases trimmed; junction bases matching no gene number 9. The sequencer listed for this sample is Illumina HiSeq 2500. Quantitative 5'-RACE with molecular barcodes was the method used to prepare the TCR beta libraries. Under the source paper's analysis protocol: Disease-linked TCR variants were identified with a new computational method built on a probabilistic model of VDJ rearrangement. TCRdb reprocessing: public reads trimmed at Q25 with fastp, clones called with MiXCR, in-frame beta chains kept. Each entry is one CDR3 protein sequence, shown with its most common DNA and genes. These V and J calls rely on TCRdb rather than the paper's analysis. The sample includes over 200,000 distinct CDR3 sequences, with around 18% observed a single time. In total, the top ten clones hold under 55% of the sample.

This clonotype was seen only a few times. The antigen this receptor binds is unknown. The record has no base qualities; no much larger clone is one base away. This TCR was sampled from a male donor with ankylosing spondylitis. Specimen: blood, either unsorted or a sorted T cell fraction (not recorded which). The chain is made from TRBV7-9 and TRBJ1-4; 8 central nucleotides agree with TRBD1. The encoded CDR3 is CASSNRTGRRKLFF. In nucleotide form, the sequence is TGTGCCAGCAGCAACCGGACAGGGCGGAGAAAACTGTTTTTT.